Listed here are 23 T cell receptor beta chains from one sample, sequenced in a study of control samples from healthy donors and cancer patients. Produced via immunoSEQ multiplex PCR; TCRdb's table is partial and in-frame only. In the table there are 70,000 to 80,000 clones, less than 90% of which are singletons. The source material was blood. Receptors originate from a woman aged 50 to 60 in good health.

The chain uses TRBV19 and TRBJ2-7, with 9 bases fitting TRBD1. The ends lost 5 bases at V and 6 bases at J; junction bases unmatched: 11. Germline CDR1 and CDR2: LNHDA and SQIVND (reference sequence). The CDR3 length is 15 residues. In nucleotides, the CDR3 is TGTGCCAGTAGTCCTCGGACAGGGGTTTCTGGCGAGCAGTACTTC. Its translation: CASSPRTGVSGEQYF.

The chain links TRBV7-3 to TRBJ2-7; 15 positions agree with TRBD2. CDR3 length equals 15 residues. J gave up 6 bases and V 5 bases, and 5 bases lay outside the gene matches. Germline loops: CDR1 SGHTA, CDR2 FQGTGA. In DNA form, the CDR3 reads TGTGCCAGCAGCCCGGGGACTAGCGGGAGGTCCGAGCAGTACTTC. Amino acid sequence: CASSPGTSGRSEQYF. Using reference TRBV7-3 and TRBJ2-7 for the parts outside the CDR3, the full variable domain is GAGVSQTPSNKVTEKGKYVELRCDPISGHTALYWYRQSLGQGPEFLIYFQGTGAADDSGLPNDRFFAVRPEGSVSTLKIQRTERGDSAVYLCASSPGTSGRSEQYFGPGTRLTVT.

This rearrangement joins TRBV19 to TRBJ1-4; D is ambiguous. Germline V lookup: CDR1 LNHDA, CDR2 SQIVND (reference sequence). This CDR3 contains 13 residues. Deletions cut 0 bases from V and 10 bases from J, with 9 bases between. CDR3 nucleotides: TGTGCCAGTAGTATAGAACAGCCCGCAAAACTGTTTTTT. It translates to CASSIEQPAKLFF.

This rearrangement joins TRBV30 to TRBJ2-7; 7 bases are shared with TRBD1. With V trimmed by 3 bases and J by 4 bases, 9 bases remained unmatched. CDR3 length equals 14 residues. Germline CDR1 is GTSNPN and CDR2 is SVGIG (reference sequence). The CDR3 bases are TGTGCCTGGAGCCCCGGGACAGCACGTTACGAGCAGTACTTC. Amino acids: CAWSPGTARYEQYF. The complete variable domain, with remaining parts taken from reference TRBV30 and TRBJ2-7, reads SQTIHQWPATLVQPVGSPLSLECTVEGTSNPNLYWYRQAAGRGLQLLFYSVGIGQISSEVPQNLSASRPQDRQFILSSKKLLLSDSGFYLCAWSPGTARYEQYFGPGTRLTVT.

CDR3 coding DNA: TGTGCCACCAGTGACCCGTCGGCGGGAAGCAATCAGCCCCAGCATTTT. Protein: CATSDPSAGSNQPQHF. The chain is built from TRBV24-1 and TRBJ1-5; D unclear. This CDR3 comprises 16 residues. The V end lost 4 bases, the J end lost 1 base, and 13 bases lay between the germline ends. Germline lookup yields CDR1 KGHDR and CDR2 SFDVKD.

The chain joins TRBV6-5 to TRBJ2-3, with 11 bases aligning to TRBD2. After removal of 6 bases from V and 1 base from J, the junction contained 3 bases not matched to a gene. This CDR3 is 15 amino acids long. From germline, CDR1 is MNHEY and CDR2 SVGAGI. CDR3 bases: TGTGCCAGCAGACTACTAGCGGGAGGCACAGATACGCAGTATTTT. This gives the protein CASRLLAGGTDTQYF.

Details on this clone: Other DNA sequences from this sample encode an identical CDR3 as well. The rearrangement joins TRBV18 to TRBJ2-5; D is undetermined. V was shortened by 2 bases and J by 5 bases, with 3 bases between the two germline ends. This CDR3 has 11 residues. Germline V gene lookup returns CDR1 KGHSH and CDR2 LQKENI. In DNA, the CDR3 is TGTGCCAGCTCACCAGGGGAGACCCAGTACTTC. Translating it yields CASSPGETQYF.

V usage is TRBV5-1 and J usage is TRBJ2-7; TRBD1 might be the D (6 bases). V was shortened by 4 bases and J by 7 bases, with 18 bases between the two germline ends. Germline CDR1 SGHRS, CDR2 YFSETQ. This CDR3 has 14 residues. CDR3 sequence: CASSRGTGSWEQYF. The CDR3 DNA reads as TGCGCCAGCAGCCGTGGTACAGGGTCGTGGGAGCAGTACTTC.

This clone was observed a single time. J is TRBJ2-5 and V is TRBV14; weak D call: TRBD1 (5 bases). Trimming left V 1 base short and J 5 bases short, with 11 bases between. From germline, CDR1 is SGHDN and CDR2 FVKESK. The CDR3 length is 14 residues. The CDR3 loop reads CASSQVAGKETQYF. CDR3 sequence (DNA): TGTGCCAGCAGCCAAGTGGCAGGGAAGGAGACCCAGTACTTC.

This chain links TRBV9 with TRBJ1-1, with TRBD1 matching over 7 bases. Trimming removed 3 bases from V and 6 bases from J; junction bases left unmatched: 8. The CDR3 consists of 14 residues. Germline V gene sequence: CDR1 SGDLS, CDR2 YYNGEE. CDR3 DNA sequence: TGTGCCAGCAGCGAGTCGACAGGGCTCCCTGAAGCTTTCTTT. It encodes CASSESTGLPEAFF. The full variable domain, completed using reference TRBV9 and TRBJ1-1, is DSGVTQTPKHLITATGQRVTLRCSPRSGDLSVYWYQQSLDQGLQFLIQYYNGEERAKGNILERFSAQQFPDLHSELNLSSLELGDSALYFCASSESTGLPEAFFGQGTRLTVV.

This clone was seen just once. The chain joins TRBV7-9 to TRBJ1-3, with TRBD1 matching 7 bases. The ends lost 5 bases at V and 3 bases at J; junction bases unmatched: 7. The germline V gene encodes CDR1 SEHNR and CDR2 FQNEAQ (reference sequence). The CDR3 runs to 15 residues. Here the CDR3 DNA reads TGTGCCAGCAGCCATACAGGGGTCAGTGGAAACACCATATATTTT. It encodes CASSHTGVSGNTIYF.

This clone came up a few times. V is TRBV4-1 and J is TRBJ1-2, with D unclear. Looked up from germline, CDR1 is MGHRA and CDR2 is YSYEKL. CDR3 size: 18 residues. V lost 4 bases to trimming and J lost 0 bases, with 21 bases between them. In DNA, the CDR3 is TGCGCCAGCAGCCCCTGGTTCTCACCTTACCAAGCTAACTATGGCTACACCTTC. Amino acids: CASSPWFSPYQANYGYTF.

This clone was picked up a small number of times. The gene calls are TRBV3-1 (or the pseudogene TRBV3-2) and TRBJ2-1, with D possibly matching TRBD2 (7 bases). Trimming left V 1 base short and J 9 bases short, with 13 bases between. This CDR3 region has 14 residues. CDR1 and CDR2 (germline): LGHDT, YNNKEL (reference sequence). DNA for the CDR3: TGTGCCAGCAGCCAAGTTGCGGGGGCCAGTGAGCAGTTCTTC. It yields the protein CASSQVAGASEQFF.

The chain joins TRBV27 to TRBJ2-2, with D possibly being TRBD2 (6 bases). The germline V gene encodes CDR1 MNHEY and CDR2 SMNVEV (reference sequence). Trimming took 7 bases from V and 3 from J, leaving 18 bases between them. CDR3 length: 16 amino acids. In DNA form, the CDR3 reads TGTGCCAGCACCCCGAGGCGGGGAGTTGACACCGGGGAGCTGTTTTTT. Its translation is CASTPRRGVDTGELFF.

The chain carries TRBV7-8 and TRBJ2-6; D could derive from TRBD1 or TRBD2 (7 bases each). The CDR3 has 16 amino acids. The germline V gene has CDR1 SGHVS and CDR2 FQNEAQ. Deletions cut 5 bases from V and 2 bases from J, with 13 bases between. The CDR3 coding sequence is TGTGCCAGCAGCAGTCAGGGGGGGGCTGGGGCCAACGTCCTGACTTTC. As protein: CASSSQGGAGANVLTF.

This chain links TRBV3-1 (or the pseudogene TRBV3-2) with TRBJ2-3; 8 positions match TRBD2. The CDR3 is 14 amino acids. V gave up 4 bases and J gave up 6 bases; unmatched junction bases: 6. CDR1 and CDR2 from the germline V gene are LGHDT and YNNKEL (reference sequence). CDR3 DNA: TGTGCCAGCAGCCCTCGGGGGGGGAAGGATACGCAGTATTTT. This gives the protein CASSPRGGKDTQYF.

The chain employs TRBV18 and TRBJ1-1; 9 bases are shared with TRBD1. CDR3 length: 15 residues. The germline CDR1 and CDR2 sequences are KGHSH and LQKENI. V lost 3 bases to trimming and J lost 4 bases; unmatched junction nucleotides: 6. The CDR3 DNA reads TGTGCCAGCTCACCTGAACAGGGGGCTTTCACTGAAGCTTTCTTT. As protein: CASSPEQGAFTEAFF.

This chain connects TRBV3-1 (or the pseudogene TRBV3-2) to TRBJ1-2, with D hard to call. Trimming took 1 base from V and 7 from J, leaving 7 bases between them. There are 12 residues in the CDR3. Germline CDR1 reads LGHDT; CDR2 reads YNNKEL (reference sequence). The CDR3 coding sequence is TGTGCCAGCAGCCAAGTGAAGGGTGGCTACACCTTC. This gives the protein CASSQVKGGYTF.

Only one count was recorded for this clone. The chain employs TRBV9 and TRBJ1-4, with a possible D match to TRBD1 (5 bases). The length of the CDR3 is 14 residues. Germline CDR1 and CDR2: SGDLS and YYNGEE. V was trimmed by 4 bases and J by 8 bases, leaving 15 bases between them. CDR3 amino acids: CASSSGPREEKLFF. The CDR3 DNA sequence: TGTGCCAGCAGCTCAGGGCCACGAGAGGAAAAACTGTTTTTT.

J is TRBJ1-6 and V is TRBV5-1; D is unclear. CDR3 length equals 14 residues. V was cut by 7 bases and J by 5 bases, with 13 bases left in between. Per germline, CDR1 SGHRS and CDR2 YFSETQ. CDR3 region: CASRPGFDNSPLHF. The DNA for the CDR3 is TGCGCCAGCCGGCCAGGTTTCGATAATTCACCCCTCCACTTT.

The chain uses TRBV7-3 and TRBJ2-3, with D possibly matching TRBD2 (5 bases). CDR1 SGHTA and CDR2 FQGTGA come from the germline V gene. The CDR3 runs 15 residues. V was trimmed by 5 bases and J by 0 bases, leaving 12 bases between them. CDR3 DNA sequence: TGTGCCAGCAGCCCGGACGGGGAAAGCACAGATACGCAGTATTTT. It encodes CASSPDGESTDTQYF.

This clone has only one observation. V and J are TRBV4-2 and TRBJ1-5, with a weak D call TRBD1 (6 bases). From germline, CDR1 is LGHNA and CDR2 YNFKEQ. There are 16 residues in the CDR3. The V end was cut by 2 bases, the J end by 5 bases, with 16 bases between. The DNA of the CDR3 is TGTGCCAGCAGCCAACAGACAGGATTGGGGGATCAGCCCCAGCATTTT. Residues: CASSQQTGLGDQPQHF.

This clone was recorded once. This chain links TRBV19 with TRBJ1-2, with D maybe TRBD1 (6 bases). With 11 bases removed from V and 10 bases from J, the gap between germline ends came to 23 bases. This CDR3 region has 13 residues. Germline CDR1 LNHDA, CDR2 SQIVND (reference sequence). The CDR3 DNA is TGTGCCTGTTCAACCGGGACATCAGGGGTCTACACCTTC. This encodes CACSTGTSGVYTF. Based on the CDR3 plus reference TRBV19 and TRBJ1-2, the full variable domain is DGGITQSPKYLFRKEGQNVTLSCEQNLNHDAMYWYRQDPGQGLRLIYYSQIVNDFQKGDIAEGYSVSREKKESFPLTVTSAQKNPTAFYLCACSTGTSGVYTFGSGTRLTVV.